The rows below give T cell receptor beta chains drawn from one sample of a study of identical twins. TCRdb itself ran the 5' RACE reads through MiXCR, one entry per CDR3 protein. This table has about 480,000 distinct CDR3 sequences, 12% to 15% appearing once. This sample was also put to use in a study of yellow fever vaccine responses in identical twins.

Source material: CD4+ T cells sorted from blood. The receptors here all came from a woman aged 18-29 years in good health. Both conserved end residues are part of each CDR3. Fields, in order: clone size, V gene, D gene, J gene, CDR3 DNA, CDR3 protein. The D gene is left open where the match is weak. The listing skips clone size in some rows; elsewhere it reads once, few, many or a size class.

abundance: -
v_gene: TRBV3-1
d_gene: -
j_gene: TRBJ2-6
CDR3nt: TGTGCCAGCAGCCAAGATTACAGCTCTGGGGCCAACGTCCTGACTTTC
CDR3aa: CASSQDYSSGANVLTF

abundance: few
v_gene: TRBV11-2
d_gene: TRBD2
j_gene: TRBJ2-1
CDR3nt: TGTGCCAGCAGCTTAGATGGGGGCGGGAGGGTAAATGAGCAGTTCTTC
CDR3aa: CASSLDGGGRVNEQFF

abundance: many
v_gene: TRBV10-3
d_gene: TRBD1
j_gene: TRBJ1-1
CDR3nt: TGTGCCATCAGTGCCTCAGGACAGGGTAACACTGAAGCTTTCTTT
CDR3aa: CAISASGQGNTEAFF

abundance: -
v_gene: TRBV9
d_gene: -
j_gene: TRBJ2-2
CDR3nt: TGTGCCAGCAGCGTAGCGGCAGGTTATATCTCCGGGGAGCTGTTTTTT
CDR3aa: CASSVAAGYISGELFF

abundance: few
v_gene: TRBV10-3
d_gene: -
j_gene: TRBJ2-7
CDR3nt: TGTGCCATCAGTGTCGCCGGGGACGAGCAGTACTTC
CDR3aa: CAISVAGDEQYF

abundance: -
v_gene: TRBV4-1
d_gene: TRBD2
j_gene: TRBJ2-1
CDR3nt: TGCGCCAGCAGCCAGGAGGGACTAGAAGGCTACAATGAGCAGTTCTTC
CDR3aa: CASSQEGLEGYNEQFF

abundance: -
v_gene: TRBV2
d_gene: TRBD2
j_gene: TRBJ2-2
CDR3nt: TGTGCCAGCAGTGTGGGGCTAGCGGGGGCCGCGAACACCGGGGAGCTGTTTTTT
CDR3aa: CASSVGLAGAANTGELFF

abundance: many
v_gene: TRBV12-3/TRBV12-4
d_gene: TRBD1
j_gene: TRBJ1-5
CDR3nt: TGTGCCAGCAGTTTGGGGGACAGATATCAGCCCCAGCATTTT
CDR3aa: CASSLGDRYQPQHF

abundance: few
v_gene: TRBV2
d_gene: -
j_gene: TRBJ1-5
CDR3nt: TGTGCCAGCAGTGAAAAGTTCTCGTGGGTGGGGAAATCTAGCAATCAGCCCCAGCATTTT
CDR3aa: CASSEKFSWVGKSSNQPQHF

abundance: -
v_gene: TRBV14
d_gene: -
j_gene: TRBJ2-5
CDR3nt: TGTGCCAGCAGCCAAGATTTCAAGCAAGAGACCCAGTACTTC
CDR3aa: CASSQDFKQETQYF

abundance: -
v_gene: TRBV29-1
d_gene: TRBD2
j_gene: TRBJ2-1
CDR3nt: TGCAGCGTTGCACTAGCGGGAGGACCCAATGAGCAGTTCTTC
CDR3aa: CSVALAGGPNEQFF

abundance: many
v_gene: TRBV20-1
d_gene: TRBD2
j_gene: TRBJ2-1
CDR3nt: TGCAGTGCTAGAGAAGCGGGACGGGGAAATGAGCAGTTCTTC
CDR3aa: CSAREAGRGNEQFF

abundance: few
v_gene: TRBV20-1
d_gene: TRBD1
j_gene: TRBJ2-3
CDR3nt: TGCAGTGCTTGGACAGGGAAAAGCACAGATACGCAGTATTTT
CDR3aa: CSAWTGKSTDTQYF

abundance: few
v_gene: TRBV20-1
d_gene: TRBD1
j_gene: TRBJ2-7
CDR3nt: TGCAGTGCTAGGGTACCGGGACAGGGGGCCTACGAGCAGTACTTC
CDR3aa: CSARVPGQGAYEQYF

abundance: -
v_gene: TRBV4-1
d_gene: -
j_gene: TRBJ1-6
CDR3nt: TGCGCCAGCAGCCAAAGGTCCCTTAATTCACCCCTCCACTTT
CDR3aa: CASSQRSLNSPLHF

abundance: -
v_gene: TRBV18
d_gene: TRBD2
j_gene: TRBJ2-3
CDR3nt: TGTGCCAGCTCAGCGCCGGGACTAAGCACAGATACGCAGTATTTT
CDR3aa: CASSAPGLSTDTQYF

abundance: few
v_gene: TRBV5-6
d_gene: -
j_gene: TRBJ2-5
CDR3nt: TGTGCCAGCAGCTTGGCAGTCTCTCCGGGAGCGCTGTCGGAGACCCAGTACTTC
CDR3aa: CASSLAVSPGALSETQYF

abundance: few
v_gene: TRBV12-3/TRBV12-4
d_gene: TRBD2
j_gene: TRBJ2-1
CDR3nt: TGTGCCAGCAGCCTGGGGGGGACGCATGGGAATGAGCAGTTCTTC
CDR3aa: CASSLGGTHGNEQFF

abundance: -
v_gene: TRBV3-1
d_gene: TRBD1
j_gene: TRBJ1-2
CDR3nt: TGTGCCAGCAGCCACACAGGGGACTATGGCTACACCTTC
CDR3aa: CASSHTGDYGYTF

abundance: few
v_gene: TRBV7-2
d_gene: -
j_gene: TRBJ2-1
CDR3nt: TGTGCCAGCAGCCCCCCCGGGACGCGGTCCTACAATGAGCAGTTCTTC
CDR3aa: CASSPPGTRSYNEQFF

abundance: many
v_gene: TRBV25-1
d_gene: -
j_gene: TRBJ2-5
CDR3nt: TGTGCCAGCAGTGAATCGGGCCAGGGTAGGGGAGAGACCCAGTACTTC
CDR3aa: CASSESGQGRGETQYF

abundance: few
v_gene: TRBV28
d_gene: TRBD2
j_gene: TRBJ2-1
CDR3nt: TGTGCCAGCAGTTTCGCCACGCCTCGGGAGGGCCCTTACAATGAGCAGTTCTTC
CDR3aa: CASSFATPREGPYNEQFF